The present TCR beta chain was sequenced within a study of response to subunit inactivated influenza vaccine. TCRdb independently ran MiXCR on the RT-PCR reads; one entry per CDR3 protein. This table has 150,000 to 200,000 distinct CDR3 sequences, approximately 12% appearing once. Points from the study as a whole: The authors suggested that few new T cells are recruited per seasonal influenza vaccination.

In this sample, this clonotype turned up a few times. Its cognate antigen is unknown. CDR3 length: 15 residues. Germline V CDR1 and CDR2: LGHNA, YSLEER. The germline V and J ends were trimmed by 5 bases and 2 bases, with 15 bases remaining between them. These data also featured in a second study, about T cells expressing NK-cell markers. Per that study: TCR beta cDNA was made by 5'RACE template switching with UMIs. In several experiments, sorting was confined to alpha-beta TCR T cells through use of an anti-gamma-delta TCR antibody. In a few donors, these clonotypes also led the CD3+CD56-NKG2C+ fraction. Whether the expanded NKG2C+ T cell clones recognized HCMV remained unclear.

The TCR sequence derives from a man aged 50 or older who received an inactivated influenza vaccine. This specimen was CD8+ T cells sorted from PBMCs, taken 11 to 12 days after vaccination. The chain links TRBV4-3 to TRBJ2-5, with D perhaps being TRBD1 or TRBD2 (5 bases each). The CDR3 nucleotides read TGCGCCAGCAGCTTCACCGGGGCCAGTCAAGAGACCCAGTACTTC. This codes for CASSFTGASQETQYF.